A single sample is the source of the 19 T cell receptor beta chains below, sequenced in a study of T cell changes during pregnancy in multiple sclerosis. Assay used: immunoSEQ multiplex PCR; TCRdb lists only in-frame clones, some missing. The top ten clones hold approximately 3% of a sample with 45,000 to 60,000 clones, 90% of them seen once. This specimen consisted of CD8+ T cells from peripheral blood mononuclear cells, obtained before pregnancy. The receptors were gathered from a female donor with multiple sclerosis, enrolled in a pregnancy study.

The chain recombines TRBV6-6 with TRBJ1-2; D unresolved. The germline V gene has CDR1 MNHNY and CDR2 SVGAGI (reference sequence). The CDR3 is 12 amino acids. Trimming took off 5 bases at V and 5 bases at J, with 9 bases between the two ends. In DNA, the CDR3 is TGTGCCAGCAGTCCCCAGGTTTATGGCTACACCTTC. Protein sequence: CASSPQVYGYTF.

This chain links TRBV4-3 with TRBJ2-7; 8 bases fit TRBD1. The germline gives CDR1 LGHNA, CDR2 YSLEER. With V trimmed by 1 base and J by 3 bases, 5 bases remained unmatched. The CDR3 has 15 residues. The CDR3 DNA sequence: TGCGCCAGCAGCCAAGTACAGGGGGGAGGCTACGAGCAGTACTTC. It specifies CASSQVQGGGYEQYF.

V and J are TRBV6-1 and TRBJ2-7; 7 bases align to TRBD1. Germline values: CDR1 MNHNS, CDR2 SASEGT. V was pared by 8 bases and J by 4 bases, with 2 bases of the junction left unmatched. The CDR3 contains 11 residues. In DNA form, the CDR3 reads TGTGCCAGCCCGACAGGGTACGAGCAGTACTTC. Its translation is CASPTGYEQYF.

The CDR3 is CASSISGGAYEQYF. As DNA, the CDR3 is TGTGCCAGCAGTATAAGCGGGGGGGCCTACGAGCAGTACTTC. V usage is TRBV5-5 and J usage is TRBJ2-7; 10 bases are shared with TRBD2. The CDR3 totals 14 residues. The trim removed 5 bases at V and 2 bases at J, leaving 4 bases unmatched. Germline V CDR1 and CDR2: SGHKS, YYEKEE (reference sequence).

The rearrangement links TRBV10-1 to TRBJ1-2, with D maybe TRBD1 (6 bases). Deletions cut 8 bases from V and 2 bases from J, with 12 bases between. In germline, CDR1 is WNHNN, CDR2 SYGVQD (reference sequence). This CDR3 comprises 13 residues. The CDR3 here is CASGEGGNYGYTF. As DNA, the CDR3 is TGCGCCAGCGGGGAGGGGGGGAACTATGGCTACACCTTC.

V gene TRBV30 combines with J gene TRBJ1-1; D gene uncertain. Germline V gene lookup returns CDR1 GTSNPN and CDR2 SVGIG (reference sequence). V lost 1 base and J 4 bases, leaving 7 bases between the germline ends. The CDR3 has 12 amino acids. Here the CDR3 DNA reads TGTGCCTGGAGTGACTTCCGCACTGAAGCTTTCTTT. Amino acid sequence: CAWSDFRTEAFF.

The chain couples TRBV9 to TRBJ1-3; no definite D call. V was pared by 4 bases and J by 2 bases, with 10 bases between. The germline gives CDR1 SGDLS, CDR2 YYNGEE. This CDR3 comprises 14 residues. CDR3 sequence: CASSQGRAGNTIYF. The CDR3, as DNA: TGTGCCAGCAGCCAAGGGAGAGCTGGAAACACCATATATTTT.

The chain carries TRBV2 and TRBJ2-7, with TRBD2 identical over 7 bases. Germline-derived CDR1 and CDR2 are SNHLY and FYNNEI. The CDR3 runs to 13 residues. V gave up 7 bases and J gave up 6 bases; unmatched junction bases: 9. CDR3 residues: CASISLGEGEQYF. DNA of the CDR3: TGTGCCAGCATCTCGTTGGGGGAGGGCGAGCAGTACTTC.

The CDR3 loop is CASSRTDMNTEAFF. CDR3 nucleotides: TGTGCCAGCAGCCGGACAGATATGAACACTGAAGCTTTCTTT. The chain has TRBV11-2 and TRBJ1-1, with D possibly matching TRBD1 (6 bases). This CDR3 spans 14 amino acids. Trimming removed 5 bases from V and 0 bases from J, with 10 bases in between. The V gene's germline CDR1 is SGHAT and CDR2 FQNNGV. The entire variable domain, with the rest obtained from reference TRBV11-2 and TRBJ1-1, is as follows: EAGVAQSPRYKIIEKRQSVAFWCNPISGHATLYWYQQILGQGPKLLIQFQNNGVVDDSQLPKDRFSAERLKGVDSTLKIQPAKLEDSAVYLCASSRTDMNTEAFFGQGTRLTVV.

The chain employs TRBV5-8 and TRBJ2-1; no definite D call. The CDR3 spans 14 residues. The V and J ends lost 6 bases and 4 bases respectively, with 14 bases between them. Germline V CDR1 and CDR2: SGHTS, YDEGEE. As DNA, the CDR3 is TGTGCCAGCAAGTCGGAGCTATTATACAATGAGCAGTTCTTC. This sequence encodes CASKSELLYNEQFF.

The V call is TRBV29-1, the J call TRBJ1-3, with D possibly TRBD1 on 5 matching bases. CDR3 size: 13 residues. Trimming left V 6 bases short and J 0 bases short, with 9 bases between. Germline loops: CDR1 SQVTM, CDR2 ANQGSEA. As DNA, the CDR3 is TGCAGCGTGCAGGGCCGCTCTGGAAACACCATATATTTT. Translating it yields CSVQGRSGNTIYF.

J is TRBJ1-1 and V is TRBV5-5; 9 nucleotides match TRBD1. Germline V lookup: CDR1 SGHKS, CDR2 YYEKEE (reference sequence). The CDR3 is 18 amino acids. The trim removed 2 bases at V and 6 bases at J, leaving 17 bases unmatched. The CDR3 DNA is TGTGCCAGCAGCTTTCGTCCAACGACCGGACAGGGGTGGGCTGAAGCTTTCTTT. Translation: CASSFRPTTGQGWAEAFF.

The chain carries TRBV10-3 and TRBJ2-3, with 10 bases fitting TRBD2. The CDR3 runs 17 residues. V trimming: 4 bases; J trimming: 3 bases; junction bases outside the gene matches: 10. Germline V gene data show CDR1 as ENHRY and CDR2 as SYGVKD. Here the CDR3 reads CAISASPGTSVTDTQYF. In nucleotides, the CDR3 is TGTGCCATCAGTGCGTCCCCCGGGACTAGCGTAACAGATACGCAGTATTTT.

The J gene is TRBJ1-5, the V gene TRBV4-1, with D maybe TRBD1 (6 bases). Germline values: CDR1 MGHRA, CDR2 YSYEKL. V lost 0 bases to trimming and J lost 7 bases, with 13 bases between them. CDR3 size: 15 residues. For the CDR3, the DNA is TGCGCCAGCAGCCAAGATCCCAGGGGCGACCAGCCCCAGCATTTT. Translation: CASSQDPRGDQPQHF.

The chain carries TRBV5-3 and TRBJ2-2; maybe TRBD1 (6 bases). TRBV5-3 belongs to the ORF category, with a function that is uncertain. The CDR3 is made up of 14 amino acids. V was clipped by 7 bases and J by 3 bases, with 13 bases between them. CDR3: CARCSTGHTGELFF. CDR3 nucleotides: TGTGCCAGATGTAGTACAGGGCACACCGGGGAGCTGTTTTTT.

The chain combines TRBV4-1 with TRBJ2-5; a possible D gene is TRBD2 (7 bases). CDR3 length: 16 residues. Trimming pared 1 base from V and 0 bases from J, leaving 12 bases between. Germline CDR1 MGHRA, CDR2 YSYEKL. The CDR3 loop reads CASSQAGGLYQETQYF. DNA of the CDR3: TGCGCCAGCAGCCAAGCCGGGGGGCTGTACCAAGAGACCCAGTACTTC.

This chain links TRBV11-3 with TRBJ2-7; D perhaps matches TRBD2 (5 bases). V was clipped by 4 bases and J by 4 bases, with 11 bases between them. Germline CDR1 is SGHNT and CDR2 is YENEEA. This CDR3 spans 13 amino acids. The CDR3: CASSSRAGYEQYF. CDR3 nucleotide sequence: TGTGCCAGCAGCTCGAGGGCAGGATACGAGCAGTACTTC.

The chain employs TRBV19 and TRBJ1-6, with 7 positions matching TRBD1. The V segment lost 2 bases and the J segment 9 bases; nucleotides outside the gene matches: 7. CDR3 size: 15 residues. CDR1 and CDR2 (germline): LNHDA, SQIVND (reference sequence). The CDR3 protein is CASSISGQEGSPLHF. In nucleotides, the CDR3 is TGTGCCAGTAGTATAAGTGGACAGGAGGGTTCACCCCTCCACTTT.

The V call is TRBV7-3, the J call TRBJ2-1; D may be TRBD2 (6 bases). Per the germline V gene, CDR1 is SGHTA and CDR2 is FQGTGA. This CDR3 is built from 15 residues. The ends were cut back, 2 bases at V and 6 bases at J, with 14 bases in the middle. CDR3 bases: TGTGCCAGCAGCTTATCGGGGGTTGAGTTCAATGAGCAGTTCTTC. Translating gives CASSLSGVEFNEQFF.